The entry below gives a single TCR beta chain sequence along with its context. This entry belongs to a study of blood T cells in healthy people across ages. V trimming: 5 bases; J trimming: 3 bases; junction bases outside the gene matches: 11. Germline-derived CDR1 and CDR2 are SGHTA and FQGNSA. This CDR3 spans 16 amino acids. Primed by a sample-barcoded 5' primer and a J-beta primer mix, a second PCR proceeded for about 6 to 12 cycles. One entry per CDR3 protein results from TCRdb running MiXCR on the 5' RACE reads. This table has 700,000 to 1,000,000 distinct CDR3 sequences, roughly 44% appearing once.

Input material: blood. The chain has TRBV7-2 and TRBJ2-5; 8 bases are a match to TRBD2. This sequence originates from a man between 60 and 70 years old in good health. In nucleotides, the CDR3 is TGTGCCAGCAGCCCTCATCATCGGGGGGGTGAAGAGACCCAGTACTTC. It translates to CASSPHHRGGEETQYF.